A single sample is the source of the 16 T cell receptor delta chains below, sequenced in a study of γδ T cells in repeated Plasmodium falciparum infection. Flow sorting of PBMC yielded separate Vgamma9/Vdelta2+ and Vdelta2-negative gammadelta T cell populations for bulk repertoire analysis. TCRdb reapplied CATT to the multiplex PCR reads. This repertoire shows under 65,000 delta-chain clones, approximately 1.5% found once; its top ten account for approximately 15%. The sample taken for sequencing was gamma-delta T cells from blood. The receptor set was obtained from a pool of human donors (malaria-infected and uninfected, not separated).

This clone has a count of ten or more. Translating this DNA gives a protein that differs at residue 16 from the TCRdb one, which belongs to a much larger clone; a read error is likely, and the protein shown is this translation. This chain connects TRDV1 to TRDJ1; no clear D. The germline gives CDR1 TSWWSYY, CDR2 QGS. This CDR3 contains 18 residues. This CDR3 reads CALGELPLRNSGTDKPIF. DNA of the CDR3: TGTGCTCTTGGGGAACTTCCTCTACGAAACTCGGGCACCGATAAACCCATCTTT.

With regard to this clone: With a far larger clone one base away, a read error is the likely cause. Within the sample, other DNA sequences also encode this same CDR3. The J gene is TRDJ1, the V gene TRDV1; 7 positions match TRDD2. The germline V gene has CDR1 TSWWSYY and CDR2 QGS. The CDR3 totals 21 residues. CDR3 DNA sequence: TGTGCTCTTGGGGAAGTTTCCTACGGGGGGCCGTACTCTCTGTACACCGACAAACTCATCTTT. Translating it yields CALGEVSYGGPYSLYTDKLIF.

This clone showed up just a few times. TCRdb's listed protein matches a much larger clone and diverges from this DNA's translation at residue 26, likely through a read error; the protein shown comes from the DNA. This chain connects TRDV3 to TRDJ2; 13 positions match TRDD3. Germline V gene sequence: CDR1 TVYSNPD, CDR2 GDNSRS (reference sequence). CDR3 length: 33 residues. V gave up 4 bases and J gave up 1 base; unmatched junction bases: 57. In DNA, the CDR3 is TGTGCCTCAACTCATGGAAACACTGGGGGATACGCTGTTTGGGGGAAAAGGAACCCGTGTGACTGTGGAACCAATGTTTTGACAGCACAACTCTTCTTT. Residues: CASTHGNTGGYAVWGKRNPCDCGTNVLTAQLFF.

This clone occurred many times. The TCRdb record carries a much larger clone's protein, which differs from this DNA's translation at residue 11; a read error is the likely cause, and the protein listed here is the DNA translation. The chain employs TRDV1 and TRDJ1; 11 nucleotides agree with TRDD3. This CDR3 spans 20 amino acids. Germline-derived CDR1 and CDR2 are TSWWSYY and QGS. V lost 2 bases to trimming and J lost 0 bases; unmatched junction nucleotides: 14. CDR3 loop: CALGELVWGIPLPNTDKLIF. CDR3 sequence (DNA): TGTGCTCTTGGGGAATTGGTCTGGGGGATACCCCTCCCTAACACCGATAAACTCATCTTT.

Regarding this clone: TCRdb has a much larger clone's protein, which differs at residue 10 from the translation of this DNA, likely because of a read error; what is shown is the protein translated from the DNA. The genes are TRDV2 and TRDJ3; TRDD3 aligns across 10 bases. The J gene is not listed in TCRdb, so it was assigned here from a DNA match to germline. Germline CDR1 GEAIGNYY, CDR2 EKD. The length of the CDR3 is 20 residues. V shed 1 base, J shed 2 bases, and the junction held 10 bases outside the gene matches. The CDR3: CACDTTGGFLGAWDTRQMFF. The CDR3, as DNA: TGTGCCTGTGACACGACTGGGGGATTCCTGGGAGCCTGGGACACCCGACAGATGTTTTTC.

This clone was counted only a few times. The TCRdb protein comes from a much larger clone and disagrees with this DNA's translation at residue 5, likely due to a read error; the protein given here is derived from the DNA. This rearrangement joins TRDV2 to TRDJ3; 9 bases map to TRDD3. The J gene, absent from TCRdb, was called here by matching the DNA to germline. The CDR3 is 22 residues long. Germline lookup yields CDR1 GEAIGNYY and CDR2 EKD. Trimming removed 3 bases from V and 0 bases from J; junction bases left unmatched: 17. CDR3 amino acids: CACDASQPSTGDTSWDTRQMFF. In DNA form, the CDR3 reads TGTGCCTGTGACGCGAGCCAACCCTCGACGGGGGATACCTCCTGGGACACCCGACAGATGTTTTTC.

This clone occurred a few times. TCRdb attributes to this sequence the protein of a much larger clone, which differs from the DNA translation at residue 3; a read error is likely, and the protein displayed is translated from the DNA. V and J are TRDV1 and TRDJ1, with TRDD3 matching 7 bases. The CDR3 is made up of 19 amino acids. Germline V gene data show CDR1 as TSWWSYY and CDR2 as QGS. CDR3 coding DNA: TGTGCTTTTGGGGTACCAATTCCTGGGCGGGGGATGAGAAGCGATAAACTCATCTTT. Encoded protein: CAFGVPIPGRGMRSDKLIF.

This clone has a count of ten or more. The V call is TRDV1, the J call TRDJ1; the D gene is possibly TRDD3 (6 bases). CDR1 is TSWWSYY, CDR2 QGS, per germline. Between the trimmed V and J ends, which lost 1 base and 0 bases, there was a span of 27 bases. The CDR3 is made up of 21 amino acids. CDR3 coding DNA: TGTGCTCTTGGGGAACCACGGGTACTAAGCATGTGGGGGTTCCACACCGATAAACTCATCTTT. Translating it yields CALGEPRVLSMWGFHTDKLIF.

This clone appeared a few times. A far larger clone is one nucleotide away, so this likely arose from a read error. Other DNA sequences within the sample encode an identical CDR3. V usage is TRDV1 and J usage is TRDJ1, with 8 bases fitting TRDD3. TCRdb does not report a J gene; here it was assigned by matching the DNA to germline references. V lost 5 bases, J lost 0 bases, and 23 bases stayed unmatched. The CDR3 consists of 21 residues. In germline, CDR1 is TSWWSYY, CDR2 QGS. As DNA, the CDR3 is TGTGCTCTTGGGTCACGATTAAAGGGACAACTACTGGGGGCGTACACCGATAAACTCATCTTT. It specifies CALGSRLKGQLLGAYTDKLIF.

Ten or more counts support this clone. TCRdb shows a much larger clone's protein in place of this DNA's translation, and the two differ at residue 20, likely through a read error; the protein shown is translated from the DNA. The rearrangement links TRDV2 to TRDJ1; 11 bases line up with TRDD3. Germline loops: CDR1 GEAIGNYY, CDR2 EKD. The CDR3 spans 22 residues. CDR3 sequence (DNA): TGTGCCTGTTGGCATCCTACGTCTTCTAGGTCTACTGGGGGATATTTTACCGATAAACCCATCTTT. Protein: CACWHPTSSRSTGGYFTDKPIF.

This clone was found a few times. TCRdb's entry gives the protein of a much larger clone, which mismatches this DNA's translation at residue 10, likely from a read error; the protein reported here is translated from the DNA. The chain couples TRDV2 to TRDJ1; unclear D gene. The J gene, left out of TCRdb, was set here by checking the DNA against germline. Trimming removed 3 bases from V and 8 bases from J, with 15 bases in between. The germline CDR1 and CDR2 sequences are GEAIGNYY and EKD. CDR3 length: 13 residues. CDR3 DNA: TGTGCCTGTGACGTCCGACGGGTCCCCAAACTCATCTTT. Its translation: CACDVRRVPKLIF.

About this clone: A far larger clone is only one base removed, so a read error is likely. The same CDR3 also results from other DNA sequences found in this sample. The chain links TRDV3 to TRDJ1, with TRDD3 as a possible D gene (6 bases). Per germline, CDR1 TVYSNPD and CDR2 GDNSRS (reference sequence). V lost 1 base and J 4 bases, leaving 34 bases between the germline ends. The CDR3 is 20 amino acids. DNA of the CDR3: TGTGCCTTTAAATCTCCCGGGCGCCCCTATGAGATACGACCTTTCGATAAACTCATCTTT. Encoded protein: CAFKSPGRPYEIRPFDKLIF.

Regarding this clone: A far larger clone differs by one base, so this is likely a read error. Different DNA sequences within this sample yield the same CDR3. The chain combines TRDV3 with TRDJ1; 9 bases agree with TRDD2. V lost 2 bases, J lost 0 bases, and 16 bases stayed unmatched. The CDR3 runs to 18 residues. Looked up from germline, CDR1 is TVYSNPD and CDR2 is GDNSRS (reference sequence). The CDR3 protein is CAFDILPTSEGYTDKLIF. The CDR3 DNA sequence: TGTGCCTTTGACATCCTTCCTACATCGGAGGGGTACACCGATAAACTCATCTTT.

This clone was seen ten or more times. This may come from a read error, since a much larger clone is one base off. This chain's CDR3 is CALGETALPSAMGIRANTDKLIF. CDR3 in DNA: TGTGCTCTTGGGGAGACTGCCCTGCCTTCCGCGATGGGGATACGCGCTAACACCGATAAACTCATCTTT. The genes are TRDV1 and TRDJ1; 9 bases are shared with TRDD3. Germline-derived CDR1 and CDR2 are TSWWSYY and QGS. CDR3 length: 23 amino acids. V gave up 3 bases and J gave up 0 bases; unmatched junction bases: 26.

This clone showed up many times. At one boundary the junction diverges from the germline segment, which might be a read error. In the same sample, other DNA sequences code for this CDR3. V usage is TRDV1 and J usage is TRDJ4, with TRDD3 as a possible D gene (6 bases). The CDR3 covers 16 residues. Germline CDR1 is TSWWSYY and CDR2 is QGS. CDR3 amino acids: CALVEIGGLGTGPLIF. The CDR3 bases are TGTGCTCTTGTGGAAATTGGTGGGCTGGGGACCGGGCCCCTGATCTTT.

In this sample, this clone turned up many times. TCRdb's listed protein matches a much larger clone and diverges from this DNA's translation at residue 12, likely through a read error; the protein shown comes from the DNA. The V and J genes are TRDV2 and TRDJ3, with 12 bases lining up with TRDD3. The J gene is absent in TCRdb and was assigned here via DNA matching to germline. The CDR3 is 20 amino acids. Germline trimming cut 3 bases from V and 2 bases from J; bases unmatched to any gene: 10. Germline V gene lookup returns CDR1 GEAIGNYY and CDR2 EKD. The CDR3 is CACDSYWGILPPWDTRQMFF. The CDR3 nucleotides are TGTGCCTGTGACTCCTACTGGGGGATACTCCCGCCCTGGGACACCCGACAGATGTTTTTC.